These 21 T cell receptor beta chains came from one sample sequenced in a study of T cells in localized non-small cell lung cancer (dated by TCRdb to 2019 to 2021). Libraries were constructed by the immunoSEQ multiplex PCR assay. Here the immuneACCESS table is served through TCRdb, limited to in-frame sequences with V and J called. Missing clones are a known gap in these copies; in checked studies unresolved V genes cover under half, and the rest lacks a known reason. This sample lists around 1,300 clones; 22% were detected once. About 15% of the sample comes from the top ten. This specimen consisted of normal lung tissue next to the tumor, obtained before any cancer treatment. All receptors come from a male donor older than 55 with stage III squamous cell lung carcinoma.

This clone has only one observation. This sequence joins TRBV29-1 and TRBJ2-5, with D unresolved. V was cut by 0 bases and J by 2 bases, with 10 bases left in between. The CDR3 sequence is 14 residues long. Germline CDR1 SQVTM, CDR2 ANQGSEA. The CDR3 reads CSVEDSTPQETQYF. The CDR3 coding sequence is TGCAGCGTTGAAGACTCCACCCCTCAAGAGACCCAGTACTTC.

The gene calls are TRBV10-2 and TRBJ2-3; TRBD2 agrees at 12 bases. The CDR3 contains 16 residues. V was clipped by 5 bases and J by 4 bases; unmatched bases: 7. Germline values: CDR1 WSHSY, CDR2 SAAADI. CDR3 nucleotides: TGCGCCAGCAGTACCAAGAGGACTAGCGGGGCAGATACGCAGTATTTT. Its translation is CASSTKRTSGADTQYF.

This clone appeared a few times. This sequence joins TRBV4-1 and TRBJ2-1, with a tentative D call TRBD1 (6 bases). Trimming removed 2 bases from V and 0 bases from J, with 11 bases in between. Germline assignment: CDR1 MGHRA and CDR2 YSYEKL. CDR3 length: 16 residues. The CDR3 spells CASSQPGQISYNEQFF. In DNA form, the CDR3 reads TGCGCCAGCAGCCAACCAGGACAGATCTCCTACAATGAGCAGTTCTTC.

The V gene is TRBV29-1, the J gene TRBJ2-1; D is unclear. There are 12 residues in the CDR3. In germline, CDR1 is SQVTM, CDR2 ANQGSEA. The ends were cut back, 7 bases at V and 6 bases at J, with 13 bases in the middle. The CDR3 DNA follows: TGCAGCGCCCTAATTAGAGGCAATGAGCAGTTCTTC. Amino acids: CSALIRGNEQFF.

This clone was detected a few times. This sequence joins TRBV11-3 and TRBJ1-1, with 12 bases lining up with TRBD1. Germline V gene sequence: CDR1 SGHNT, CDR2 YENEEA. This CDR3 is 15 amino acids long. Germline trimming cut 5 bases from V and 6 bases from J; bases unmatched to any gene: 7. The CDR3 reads CASSTRRDRGPEAFF. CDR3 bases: TGTGCCAGCAGCACGCGCCGGGACAGGGGGCCTGAAGCTTTCTTT. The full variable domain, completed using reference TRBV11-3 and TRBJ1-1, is EAGVVQSPRYKIIEKKQPVAFWCNPISGHNTLYWYLQNLGQGPELLIRYENEEAVDDSQLPKDRFSAERLKGVDSTLKIQPAELGDSAVYLCASSTRRDRGPEAFFGQGTRLTVV.

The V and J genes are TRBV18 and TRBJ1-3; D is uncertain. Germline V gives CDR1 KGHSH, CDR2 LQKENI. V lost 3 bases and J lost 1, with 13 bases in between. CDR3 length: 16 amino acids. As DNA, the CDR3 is TGTGCCAGCTCACCGGGCAGGTCGTGGTCTGGAAACACCATATATTTT. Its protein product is CASSPGRSWSGNTIYF.

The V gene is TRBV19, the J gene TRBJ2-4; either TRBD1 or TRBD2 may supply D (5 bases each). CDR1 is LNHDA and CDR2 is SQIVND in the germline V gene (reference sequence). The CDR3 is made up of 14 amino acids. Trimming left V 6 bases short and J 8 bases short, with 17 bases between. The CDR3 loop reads CASSTPGDEDIQYF. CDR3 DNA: TGTGCCAGTAGCACCCCCGGGGACGAGGACATTCAGTACTTC.

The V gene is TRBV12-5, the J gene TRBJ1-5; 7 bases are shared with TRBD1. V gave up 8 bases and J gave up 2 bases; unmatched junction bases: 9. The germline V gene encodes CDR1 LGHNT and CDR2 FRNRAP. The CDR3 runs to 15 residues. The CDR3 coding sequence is TGTGCTAGTTCCCCCCAGGGGGTCGGCAATCAGCCCCAGCATTTT. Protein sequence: CASSPQGVGNQPQHF.

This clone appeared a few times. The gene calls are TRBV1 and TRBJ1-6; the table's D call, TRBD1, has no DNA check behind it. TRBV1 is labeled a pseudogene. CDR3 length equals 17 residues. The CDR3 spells CASSQDLNRIYNSPLHF. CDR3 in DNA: TGCGCCAGCAGCCAAGATCTTAACAGGATTTATAATTCACCCCTCCACTTT.

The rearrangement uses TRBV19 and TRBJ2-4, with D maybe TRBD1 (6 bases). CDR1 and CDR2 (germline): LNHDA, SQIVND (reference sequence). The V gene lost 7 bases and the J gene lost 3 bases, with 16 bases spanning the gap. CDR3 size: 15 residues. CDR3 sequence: CASIPTGSVKNIQYF. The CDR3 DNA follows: TGTGCCAGTATCCCCACAGGGTCAGTCAAAAACATTCAGTACTTC.

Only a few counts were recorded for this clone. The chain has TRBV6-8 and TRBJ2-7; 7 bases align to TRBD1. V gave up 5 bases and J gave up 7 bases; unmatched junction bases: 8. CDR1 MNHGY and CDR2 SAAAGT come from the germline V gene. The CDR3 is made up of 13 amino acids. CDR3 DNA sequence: TGTGCCAGCAGTCCGAAAAACAGGGGTGAGCAGTACTTC. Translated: CASSPKNRGEQYF.

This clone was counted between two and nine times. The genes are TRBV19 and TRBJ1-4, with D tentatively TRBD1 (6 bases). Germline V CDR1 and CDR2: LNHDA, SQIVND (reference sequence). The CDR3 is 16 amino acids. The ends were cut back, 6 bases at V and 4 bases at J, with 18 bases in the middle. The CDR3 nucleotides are TGTGCCAGTAGCCATATTTCAGGGGCCGGTAATGAAAAACTGTTTTTT. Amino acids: CASSHISGAGNEKLFF.

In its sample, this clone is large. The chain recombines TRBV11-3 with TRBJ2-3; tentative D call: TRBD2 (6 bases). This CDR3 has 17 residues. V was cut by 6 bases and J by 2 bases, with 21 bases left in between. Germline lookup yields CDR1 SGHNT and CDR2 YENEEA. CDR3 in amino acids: CASSRDSPKFPTDTQYF. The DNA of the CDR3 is TGTGCCAGCAGTCGGGACTCCCCCAAATTTCCCACAGATACGCAGTATTTT.

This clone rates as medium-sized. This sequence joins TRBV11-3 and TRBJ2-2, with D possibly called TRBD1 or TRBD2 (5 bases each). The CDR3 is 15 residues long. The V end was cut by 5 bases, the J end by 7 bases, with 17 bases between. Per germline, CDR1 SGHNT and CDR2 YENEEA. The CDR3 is CASSPKGLLGGELFF. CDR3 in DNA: TGTGCCAGCAGCCCGAAGGGGCTACTAGGCGGGGAGCTGTTTTTT.

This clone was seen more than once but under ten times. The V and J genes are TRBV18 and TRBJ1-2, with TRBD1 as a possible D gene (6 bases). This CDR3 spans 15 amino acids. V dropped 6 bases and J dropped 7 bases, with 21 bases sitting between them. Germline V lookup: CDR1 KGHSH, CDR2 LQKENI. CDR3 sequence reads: CASSLTDSRIGGYTF. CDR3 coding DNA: TGTGCCAGCTCCCTTACGGACAGCCGTATCGGTGGCTACACCTTC.

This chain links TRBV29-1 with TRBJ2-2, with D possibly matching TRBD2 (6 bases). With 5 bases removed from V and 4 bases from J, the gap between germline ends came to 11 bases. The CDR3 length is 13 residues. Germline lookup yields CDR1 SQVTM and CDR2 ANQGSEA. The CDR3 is CSVNQGGTGELFF. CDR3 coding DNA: TGCAGCGTTAACCAGGGAGGCACCGGGGAGCTGTTTTTT.

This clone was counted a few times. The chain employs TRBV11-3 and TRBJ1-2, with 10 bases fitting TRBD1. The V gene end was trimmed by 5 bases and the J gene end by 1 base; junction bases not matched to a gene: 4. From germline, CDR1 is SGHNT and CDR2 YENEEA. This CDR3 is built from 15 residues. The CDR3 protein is CASSGGQGVNYGYTF. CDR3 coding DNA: TGTGCCAGCAGCGGTGGACAGGGGGTTAACTATGGCTACACCTTC.

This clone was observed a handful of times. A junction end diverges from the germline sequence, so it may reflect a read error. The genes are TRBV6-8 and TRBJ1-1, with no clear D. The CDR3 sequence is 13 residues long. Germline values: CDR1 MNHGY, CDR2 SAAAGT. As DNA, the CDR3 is TGTGCCATCAGTGTTCAAGAGAACACTGAAGCTTTCTTT. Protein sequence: CAISVQENTEAFF.

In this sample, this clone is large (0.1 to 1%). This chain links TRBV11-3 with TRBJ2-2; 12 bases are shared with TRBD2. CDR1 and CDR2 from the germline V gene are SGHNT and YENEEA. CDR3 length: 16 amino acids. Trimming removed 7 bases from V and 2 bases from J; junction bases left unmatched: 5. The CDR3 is CASTWTSGVNTGELFF. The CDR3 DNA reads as TGTGCCAGCACCTGGACTAGCGGGGTTAACACCGGGGAGCTGTTTTTT.

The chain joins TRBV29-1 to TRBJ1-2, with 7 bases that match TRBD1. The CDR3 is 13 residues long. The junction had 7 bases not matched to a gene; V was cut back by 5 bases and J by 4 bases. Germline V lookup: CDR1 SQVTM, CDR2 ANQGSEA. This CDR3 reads CSVSEGGGYGYTF. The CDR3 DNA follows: TGCAGCGTTTCAGAAGGGGGCGGCTATGGCTACACCTTC. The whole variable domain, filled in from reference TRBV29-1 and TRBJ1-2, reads SAVISQKPSRDICQRGTSLTIQCQVDSQVTMMFWYRQQPGQSLTLIATANQGSEATYESGFVIDKFPISRPNLTFSTLTVSNMSPEDSSIYLCSVSEGGGYGYTFGSGTRLTVV.

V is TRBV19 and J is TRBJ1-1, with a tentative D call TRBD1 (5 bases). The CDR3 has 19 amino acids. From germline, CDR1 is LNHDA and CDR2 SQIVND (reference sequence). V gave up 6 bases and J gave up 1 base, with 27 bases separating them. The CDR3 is CASSLLWVGGVTSNTEAFF. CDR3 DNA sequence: TGTGCCAGTAGCTTATTGTGGGTTGGGGGGGTTACTTCGAACACTGAAGCTTTCTTT.